This T cell receptor (beta chain) was documented in a study of T cell repertoires in cytomegalovirus infection. V was clipped by 6 bases and J by 5 bases, with 10 bases between them. This CDR3 is built from 13 residues. Germline V gene lookup returns CDR1 MGHDK and CDR2 SYGVNS. As regards this clonotype: As yet, its antigen is unknown.

From the reads, TCRdb called clonotypes with MiXCR, one entry per CDR3 protein. The table has around 570,000 distinct CDR3 sequences, about 39% seen once. This rearrangement joins TRBV25-1 to TRBJ2-2; D is perhaps TRBD1 or TRBD2 (5 bases each). This specimen consisted of cultured PBMCs, obtained from culture after CMV antigen stimulation. The receptor was derived from a human donor in good health (CMV status not recorded). Some clones in this sample may be carry-over from other donors' samples. The CDR3 bases are TGTGCCAGCAGATCGAGGGGTACCGGGGAGCTGTTTTTT. Its protein is CASRSRGTGELFF.